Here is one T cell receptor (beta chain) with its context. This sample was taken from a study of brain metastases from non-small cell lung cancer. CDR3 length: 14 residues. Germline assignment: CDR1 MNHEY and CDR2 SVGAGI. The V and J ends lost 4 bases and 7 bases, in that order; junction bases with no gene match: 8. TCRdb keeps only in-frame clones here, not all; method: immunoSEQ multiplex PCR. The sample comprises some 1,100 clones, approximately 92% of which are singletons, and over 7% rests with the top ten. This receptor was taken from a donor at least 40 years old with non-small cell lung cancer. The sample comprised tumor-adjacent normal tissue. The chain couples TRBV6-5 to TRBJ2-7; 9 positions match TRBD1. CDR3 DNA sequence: TGTGCCAGCAGTTGGACAGGGGCTCTGGGGGAGCAGTACGTC. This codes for CASSWTGALGEQYV.